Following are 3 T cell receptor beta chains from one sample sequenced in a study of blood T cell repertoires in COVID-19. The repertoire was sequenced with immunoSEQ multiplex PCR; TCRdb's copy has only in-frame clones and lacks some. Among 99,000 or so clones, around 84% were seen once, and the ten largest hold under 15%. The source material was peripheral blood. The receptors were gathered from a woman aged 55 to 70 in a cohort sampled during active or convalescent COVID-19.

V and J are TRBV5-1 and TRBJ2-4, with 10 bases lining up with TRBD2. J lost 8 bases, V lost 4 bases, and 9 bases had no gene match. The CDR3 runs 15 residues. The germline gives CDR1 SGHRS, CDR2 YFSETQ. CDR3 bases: TGCGCCAGCAGCCCCAAGGCTAGCGGGAGTGACATTCAGTACTTC. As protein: CASSPKASGSDIQYF.

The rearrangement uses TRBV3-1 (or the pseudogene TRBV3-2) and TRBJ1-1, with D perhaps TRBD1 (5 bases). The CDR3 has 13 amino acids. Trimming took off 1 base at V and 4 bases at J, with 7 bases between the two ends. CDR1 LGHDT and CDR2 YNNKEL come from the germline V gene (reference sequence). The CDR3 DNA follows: TGTGCCAGCAGCCAAGTGGGGGGCACTGAAGCTTTCTTT. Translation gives CASSQVGGTEAFF.

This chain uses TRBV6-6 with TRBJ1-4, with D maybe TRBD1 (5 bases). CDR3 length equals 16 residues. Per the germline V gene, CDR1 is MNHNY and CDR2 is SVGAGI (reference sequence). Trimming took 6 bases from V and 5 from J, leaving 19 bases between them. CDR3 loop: CASSPWGDSSNEKLFF. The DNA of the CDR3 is TGTGCCAGCAGCCCATGGGGTGACAGTAGCAATGAAAAACTGTTTTTT.